This TCR beta chain is drawn from a study of blood T cell repertoires in COVID-19. About the study: Samples taken during acute and convalescent COVID-19 were collected in the United States, Italy and Spain. Sources were T cells, B-cell-depleted T cells, or PBMCs; the material itself was cDNA or gDNA.

Methods used by the authors: Estimation of nucleated cell counts was performed using reference gene primer amplification. The assay was immunoSEQ multiplex PCR, and TCRdb's table has in-frame clones only and misses some. For V, J and clone size, that table is used; D and trimming come from the DNA. The data hold more than 15,000 clones, with 65% to 90% observed a single time. Germline V CDR1 and CDR2: MRHNA, SNTAGT. The CDR3 has 12 amino acids. V shed 5 bases, J shed 8 bases, and the junction held 5 bases outside the gene matches. This receptor was identified in a man older than 75 with active COVID-19. The chain carries TRBV6-4 and TRBJ1-1; TRBD1 aligns across 7 bases. Specimen: peripheral blood. The CDR3 loop reads CASSTPTGEAFF. Written as DNA, the CDR3 is TGTGCCAGCAGTACCCCGACAGGGGAAGCTTTCTTT.